The text below deals with one T cell receptor beta chain. The source of the sample is a study of T-cell reconstitution after alpha-beta-depleted transplantation in children. The authors prepared the TCRbeta library with unique molecular identifiers. TCRdb used MiXCR to reprocess the PCR reads, holding one entry per CDR3 protein. The sample carries approximately 640,000 distinct CDR3 sequences, roughly 15% recorded once. This CDR3 spans 15 amino acids. V lost 5 bases, J lost 4 bases, and 17 bases lay in between. CDR1 and CDR2 (germline): SGHTA, FQGNSA. The J gene is TRBJ1-2, the V gene TRBV7-2, with D perhaps TRBD1 (6 bases). This material consisted of PBMCs from the stem cell graft donor, taken from the stem cell graft. This TCR was recovered from a human donor who donated a stem cell graft to a child with acute myeloid leukemia. The CDR3 DNA reads as TGTGCCAGCAGCATAAGGACAGCTGCCCTCTATGGCTACACCTTC. This gives the protein CASSIRTAALYGYTF.